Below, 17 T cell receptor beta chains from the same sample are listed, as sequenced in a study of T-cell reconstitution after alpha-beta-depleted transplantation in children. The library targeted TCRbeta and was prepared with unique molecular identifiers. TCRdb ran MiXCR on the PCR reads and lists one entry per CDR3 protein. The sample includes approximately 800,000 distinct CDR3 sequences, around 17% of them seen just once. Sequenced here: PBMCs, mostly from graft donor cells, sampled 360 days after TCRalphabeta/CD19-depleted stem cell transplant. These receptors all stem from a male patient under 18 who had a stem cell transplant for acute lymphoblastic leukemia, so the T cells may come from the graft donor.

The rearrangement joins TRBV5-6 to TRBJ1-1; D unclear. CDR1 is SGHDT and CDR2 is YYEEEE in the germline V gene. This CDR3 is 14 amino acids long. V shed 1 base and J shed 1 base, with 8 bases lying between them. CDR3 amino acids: CASSLLGWNTEAFF. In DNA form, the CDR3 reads TGTGCCAGCAGCTTGCTGGGGTGGAACACTGAAGCTTTCTTT.

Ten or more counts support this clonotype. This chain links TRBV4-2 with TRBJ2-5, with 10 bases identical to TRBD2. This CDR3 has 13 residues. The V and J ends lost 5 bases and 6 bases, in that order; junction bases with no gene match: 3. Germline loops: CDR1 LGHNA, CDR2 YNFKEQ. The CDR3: CASSSSGRQTQYF. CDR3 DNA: TGTGCCAGCAGCTCTAGCGGGAGACAGACCCAGTACTTC.

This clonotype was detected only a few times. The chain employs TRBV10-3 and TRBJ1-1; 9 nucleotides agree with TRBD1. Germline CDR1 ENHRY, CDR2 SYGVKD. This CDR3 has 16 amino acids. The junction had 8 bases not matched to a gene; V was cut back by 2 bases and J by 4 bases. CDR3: CAISEVTGTGSTEAFF. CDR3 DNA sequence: TGTGCCATCAGTGAGGTGACCGGGACAGGGAGCACTGAAGCTTTCTTT.

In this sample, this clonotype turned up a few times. CDR3 sequence: CASSPLGRANEQFF. The CDR3 nucleotides are TGTGCCAGCAGCCCCCTTGGGCGCGCTAATGAGCAGTTCTTC. The V call is TRBV11-3, the J call TRBJ2-1; D gene ambiguous. The CDR3 length is 14 residues. Looked up from germline, CDR1 is SGHNT and CDR2 is YENEEA. With 5 bases removed from V and 7 bases from J, the gap between germline ends came to 15 bases.

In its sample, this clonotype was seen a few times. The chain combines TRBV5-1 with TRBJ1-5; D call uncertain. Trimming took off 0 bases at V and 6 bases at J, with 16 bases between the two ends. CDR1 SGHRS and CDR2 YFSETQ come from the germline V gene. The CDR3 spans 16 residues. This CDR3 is CASSLDGPRGGQPQHF. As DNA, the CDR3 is TGCGCCAGCAGCTTGGACGGTCCTCGGGGAGGTCAGCCCCAGCATTTT.

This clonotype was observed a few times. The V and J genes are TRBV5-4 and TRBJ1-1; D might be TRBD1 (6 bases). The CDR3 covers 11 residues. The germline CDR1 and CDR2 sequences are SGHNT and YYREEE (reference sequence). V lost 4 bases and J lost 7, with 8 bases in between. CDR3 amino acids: CASSPGDEAFF. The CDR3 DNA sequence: TGTGCCAGCAGCCCAGGGGATGAAGCTTTCTTT.

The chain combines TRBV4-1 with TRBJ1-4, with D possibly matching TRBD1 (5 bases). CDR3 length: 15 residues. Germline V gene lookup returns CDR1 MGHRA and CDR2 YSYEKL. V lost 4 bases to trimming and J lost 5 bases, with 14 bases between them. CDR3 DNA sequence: TGCGCCAGCAGCCCTCCGGTGACAGTCAATGAAAAACTGTTTTTT. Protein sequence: CASSPPVTVNEKLFF.

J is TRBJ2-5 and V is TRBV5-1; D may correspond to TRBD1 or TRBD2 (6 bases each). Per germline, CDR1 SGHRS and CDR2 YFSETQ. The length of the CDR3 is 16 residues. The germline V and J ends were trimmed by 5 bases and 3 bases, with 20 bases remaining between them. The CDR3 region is CASSSSEGDREETQYF. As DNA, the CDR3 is TGCGCCAGCAGTTCATCGGAGGGGGATAGAGAAGAGACCCAGTACTTC. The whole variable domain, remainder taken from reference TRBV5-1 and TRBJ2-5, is KAGVTQTPRYLIKTRGQQVTLSCSPISGHRSVSWYQQTPGQGLQFLFEYFSETQRNKGNFPGRFSGRQFSNSRSEMNVSTLELGDSALYLCASSSSEGDREETQYFGPGTRLLVL.

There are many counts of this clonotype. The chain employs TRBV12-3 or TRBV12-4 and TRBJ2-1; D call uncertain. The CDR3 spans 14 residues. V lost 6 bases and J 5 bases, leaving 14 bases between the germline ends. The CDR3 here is CASRILGLDNEQFF. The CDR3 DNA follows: TGTGCCAGCAGGATCCTCGGGCTCGACAATGAGCAGTTCTTC.

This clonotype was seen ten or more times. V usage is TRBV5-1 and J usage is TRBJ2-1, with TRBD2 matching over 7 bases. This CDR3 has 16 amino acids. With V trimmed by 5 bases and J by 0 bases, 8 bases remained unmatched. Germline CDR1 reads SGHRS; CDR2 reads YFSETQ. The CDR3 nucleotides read TGCGCCAGCAGGGTCCGGGGGGATAACTCCTACAATGAGCAGTTCTTC. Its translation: CASRVRGDNSYNEQFF.

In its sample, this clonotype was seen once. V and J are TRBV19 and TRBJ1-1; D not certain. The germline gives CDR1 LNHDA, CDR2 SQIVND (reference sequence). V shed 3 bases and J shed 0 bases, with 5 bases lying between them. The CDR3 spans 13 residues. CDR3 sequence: CASSISVNTEAFF. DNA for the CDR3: TGTGCCAGTAGTATCTCCGTGAACACTGAAGCTTTCTTT.

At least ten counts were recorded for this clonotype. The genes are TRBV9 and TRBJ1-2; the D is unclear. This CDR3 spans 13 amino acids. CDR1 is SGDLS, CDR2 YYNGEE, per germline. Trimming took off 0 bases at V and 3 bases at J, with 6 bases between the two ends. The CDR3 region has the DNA TGTGCCAGCAGCGTAGATGGGGACTATGGCTACACCTTC. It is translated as CASSVDGDYGYTF.

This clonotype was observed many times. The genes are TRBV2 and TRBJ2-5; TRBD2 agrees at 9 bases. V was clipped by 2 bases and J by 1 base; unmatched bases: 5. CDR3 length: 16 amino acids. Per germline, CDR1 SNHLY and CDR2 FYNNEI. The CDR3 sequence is CASSETLAGLQETQYF. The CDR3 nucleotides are TGTGCCAGCAGTGAAACGCTAGCGGGGCTCCAAGAGACCCAGTACTTC.

The CDR3 sequence: CASTAPRDIQYF. For the CDR3, the DNA is TGTGCCAGCACCGCCCCTAGGGACATTCAGTACTTC. The gene calls are TRBV12-3 or TRBV12-4 and TRBJ2-4, with D unresolved. The CDR3 extends over 12 amino acids. V shed 7 bases and J shed 8 bases, with 12 bases lying between them.

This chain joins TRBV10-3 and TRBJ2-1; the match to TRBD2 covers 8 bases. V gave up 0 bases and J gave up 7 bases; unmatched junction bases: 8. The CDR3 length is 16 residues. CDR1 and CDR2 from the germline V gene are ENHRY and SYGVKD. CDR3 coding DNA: TGTGCCATCAGTGAGTCGAAGGGTGGACTAGCAAATGAGCAGTTCTTC. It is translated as CAISESKGGLANEQFF.

The CDR3 region has the DNA TGCGCCAGCAGCCACTCGGTCGCCTACGAGCAGTACTTC. Translating it yields CASSHSVAYEQYF. V usage is TRBV23-1 and J usage is TRBJ2-7; D remains unclear. TRBV23-1 is filed as an ORF, its function uncertain. The CDR3 extends over 13 amino acids. Between the trimmed V and J ends, which lost 6 bases and 2 bases, there was a span of 11 bases.

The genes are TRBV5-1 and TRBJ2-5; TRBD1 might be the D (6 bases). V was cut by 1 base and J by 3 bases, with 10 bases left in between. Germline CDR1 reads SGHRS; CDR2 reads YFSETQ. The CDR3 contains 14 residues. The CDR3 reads CASSLWGPEETQYF. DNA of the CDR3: TGCGCCAGCAGCTTGTGGGGGCCGGAAGAGACCCAGTACTTC.